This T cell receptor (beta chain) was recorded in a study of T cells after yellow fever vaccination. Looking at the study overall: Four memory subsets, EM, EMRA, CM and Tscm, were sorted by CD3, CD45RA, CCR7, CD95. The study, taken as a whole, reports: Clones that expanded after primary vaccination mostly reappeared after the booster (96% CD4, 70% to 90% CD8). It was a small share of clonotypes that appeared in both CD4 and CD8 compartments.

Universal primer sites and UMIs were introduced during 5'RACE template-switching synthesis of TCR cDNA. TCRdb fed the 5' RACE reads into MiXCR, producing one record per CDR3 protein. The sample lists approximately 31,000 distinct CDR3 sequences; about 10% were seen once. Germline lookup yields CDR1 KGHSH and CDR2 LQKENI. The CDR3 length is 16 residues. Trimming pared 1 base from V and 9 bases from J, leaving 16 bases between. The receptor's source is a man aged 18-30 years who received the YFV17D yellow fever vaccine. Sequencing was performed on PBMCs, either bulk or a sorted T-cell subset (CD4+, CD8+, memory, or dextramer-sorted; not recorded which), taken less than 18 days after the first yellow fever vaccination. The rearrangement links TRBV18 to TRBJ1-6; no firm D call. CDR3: CASSPLPEGLFSPLHF. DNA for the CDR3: TGTGCCAGCTCACCACTGCCCGAGGGCCTCTTTTCACCCCTCCACTTT.